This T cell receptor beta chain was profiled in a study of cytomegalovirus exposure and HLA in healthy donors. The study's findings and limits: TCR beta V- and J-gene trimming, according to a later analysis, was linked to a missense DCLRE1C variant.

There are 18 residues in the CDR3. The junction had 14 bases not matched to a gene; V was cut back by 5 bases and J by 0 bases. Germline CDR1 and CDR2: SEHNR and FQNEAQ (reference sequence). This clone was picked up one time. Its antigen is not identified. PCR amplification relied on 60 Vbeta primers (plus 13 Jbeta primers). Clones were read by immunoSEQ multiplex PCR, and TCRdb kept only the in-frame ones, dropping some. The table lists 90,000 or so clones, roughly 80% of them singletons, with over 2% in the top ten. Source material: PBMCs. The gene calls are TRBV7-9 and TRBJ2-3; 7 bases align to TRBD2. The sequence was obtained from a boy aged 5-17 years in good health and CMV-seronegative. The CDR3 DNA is TGTGCCAGCAGCCGGCCCCGTGGGGGGACTACTAGCACAGATACGCAGTATTTT. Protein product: CASSRPRGGTTSTDTQYF.